This record concerns one T cell receptor beta chain sequence. What it binds is unknown. This specimen comes from a study of vaccination and CD4 T cells after COVID-19. Across the whole study: Convalescent donors were composed of six males and four females, of whom two were Hispanic. Study-level findings and limits: Among those convalescent, a median 86.3% of reactive clones emerged solely post-vaccination. This study had few convalescent patients and no early post-infection samples.

The Oncomine TCR Beta short-read assay sequenced DNA from cultured CD4+ T cells. A single record per CDR3 protein comes from TCRdb applying MiXCR to the PCR reads. The table has some 4,400 distinct CDR3 sequences, about 20% seen once. The ends were cut back, 0 bases at V and 3 bases at J, with 13 bases in the middle. Germline loops: CDR1 SGHTS, CDR2 YDEGEE. The CDR3 runs 15 residues. The treatment was: approximately 10-day PBMC culture with coronavirus spike peptide pools or control peptides (ViraFEST assay). The sequence derives from a human donor who had recovered from COVID-19. This material consisted of CD4+ T cells from blood, cultured in vitro, taken after SARS-CoV-2 vaccination. The chain recombines TRBV5-8 with TRBJ2-7, with a weak D call TRBD2 (5 bases). CDR3 sequence: CASSLGALRGYEQYF. CDR3 nucleotides: TGTGCCAGCAGCTTGGGAGCCTTACGGGGCTACGAGCAGTACTTC. The variable domain in full, completed from reference TRBV5-8 and TRBJ2-7, reads EAGVTQSPTHLIKTRGQQATLRCSPISGHTSVYWYQQALGLGLQFLLWYDEGEERNRGNFPPRFSGRQFPNYSSELNVNALELEDSALYLCASSLGALRGYEQYFGPGTRLTVT.